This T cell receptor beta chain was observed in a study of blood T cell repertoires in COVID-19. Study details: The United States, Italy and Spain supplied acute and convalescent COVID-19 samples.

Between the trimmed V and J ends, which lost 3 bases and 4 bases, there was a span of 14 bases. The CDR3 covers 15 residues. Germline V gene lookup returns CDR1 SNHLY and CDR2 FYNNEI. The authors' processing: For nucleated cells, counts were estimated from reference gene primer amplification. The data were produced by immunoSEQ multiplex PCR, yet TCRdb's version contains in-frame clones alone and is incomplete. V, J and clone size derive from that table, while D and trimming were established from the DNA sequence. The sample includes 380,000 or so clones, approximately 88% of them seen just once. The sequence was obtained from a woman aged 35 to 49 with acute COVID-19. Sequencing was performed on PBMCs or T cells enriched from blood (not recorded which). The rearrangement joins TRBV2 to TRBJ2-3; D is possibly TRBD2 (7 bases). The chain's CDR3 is CASSDDRGAADTQYF. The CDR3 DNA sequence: TGTGCCAGCAGTGATGACCGGGGGGCCGCAGATACGCAGTATTTT. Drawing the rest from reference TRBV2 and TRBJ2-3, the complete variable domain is EPEVTQTPSHQVTQMGQEVILRCVPISNHLYFYWYRQILGQKVEFLVSFYNNEISEKSEIFDDQFSVERPDGSNFTLKIRSTKLEDSAMYFCASSDDRGAADTQYFGPGTRLTVL.